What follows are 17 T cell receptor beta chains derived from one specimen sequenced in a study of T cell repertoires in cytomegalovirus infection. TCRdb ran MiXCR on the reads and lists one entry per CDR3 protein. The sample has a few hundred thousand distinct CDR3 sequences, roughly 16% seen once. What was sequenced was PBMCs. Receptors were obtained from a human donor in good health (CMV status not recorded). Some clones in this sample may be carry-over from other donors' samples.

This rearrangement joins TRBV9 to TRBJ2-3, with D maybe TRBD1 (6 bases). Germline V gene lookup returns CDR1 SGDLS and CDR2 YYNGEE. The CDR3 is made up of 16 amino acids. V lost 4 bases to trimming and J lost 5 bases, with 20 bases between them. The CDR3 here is CASSPHRAGFIDTQYF. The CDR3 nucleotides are TGTGCCAGCAGCCCCCACAGGGCTGGTTTTATAGATACGCAGTATTTT.

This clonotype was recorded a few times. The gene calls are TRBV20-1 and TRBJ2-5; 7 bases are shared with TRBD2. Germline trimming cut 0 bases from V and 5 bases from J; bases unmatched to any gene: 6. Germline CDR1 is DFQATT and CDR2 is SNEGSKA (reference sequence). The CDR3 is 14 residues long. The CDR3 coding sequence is TGCAGTGCTAGAGATCCGGTCGGGGGGGAGACCCAGTACTTC. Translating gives CSARDPVGGETQYF.

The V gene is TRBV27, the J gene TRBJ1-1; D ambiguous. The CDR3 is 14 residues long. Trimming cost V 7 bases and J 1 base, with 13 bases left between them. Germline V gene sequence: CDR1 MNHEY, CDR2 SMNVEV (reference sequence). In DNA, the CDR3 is TGTGCCAGCACCTCCCCGGAACGGAACACTGAAGCTTTCTTT. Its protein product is CASTSPERNTEAFF.

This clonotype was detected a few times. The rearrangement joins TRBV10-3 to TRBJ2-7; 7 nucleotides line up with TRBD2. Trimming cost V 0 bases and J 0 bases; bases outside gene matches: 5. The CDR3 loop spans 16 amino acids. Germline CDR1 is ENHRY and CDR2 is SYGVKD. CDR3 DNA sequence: TGTGCCATCAGTGAGTCTAGACTAGCCGACTCCTACGAGCAGTACTTC. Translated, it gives CAISESRLADSYEQYF.

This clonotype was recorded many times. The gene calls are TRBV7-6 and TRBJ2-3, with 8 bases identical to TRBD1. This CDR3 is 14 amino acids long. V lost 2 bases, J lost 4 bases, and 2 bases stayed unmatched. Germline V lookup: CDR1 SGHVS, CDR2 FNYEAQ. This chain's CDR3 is CASSLRQGPDTQYF. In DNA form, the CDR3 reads TGTGCCAGCAGCTTACGACAGGGGCCAGATACGCAGTATTTT.

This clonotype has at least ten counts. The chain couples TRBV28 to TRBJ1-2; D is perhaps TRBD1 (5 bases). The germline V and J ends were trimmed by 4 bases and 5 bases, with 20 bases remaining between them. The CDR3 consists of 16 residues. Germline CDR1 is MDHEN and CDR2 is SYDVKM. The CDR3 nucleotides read TGTGCCAGCAGTTATCCCCAGGAGGGGTTCGGGTATGGCTACACCTTC. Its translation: CASSYPQEGFGYGYTF.

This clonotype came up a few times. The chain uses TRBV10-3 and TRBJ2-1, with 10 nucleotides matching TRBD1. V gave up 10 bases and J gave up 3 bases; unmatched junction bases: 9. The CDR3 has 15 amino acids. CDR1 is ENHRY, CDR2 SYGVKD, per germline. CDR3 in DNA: TGTGCCACCACAGGGACAGGGGAAAACTACAATGAGCAGTTCTTC. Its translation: CATTGTGENYNEQFF.

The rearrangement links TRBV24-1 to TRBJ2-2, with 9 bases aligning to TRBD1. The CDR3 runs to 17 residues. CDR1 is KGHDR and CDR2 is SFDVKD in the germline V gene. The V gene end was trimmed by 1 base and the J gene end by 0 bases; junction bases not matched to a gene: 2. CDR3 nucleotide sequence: TGTGCCACCAGTGATTTAAGGACAGGGGCGAACACCGGGGAGCTGTTTTTT. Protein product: CATSDLRTGANTGELFF.

For the CDR3, the DNA is TGTGCCAGCAGCTTGTACCTCACAGATACGCAGTATTTT. Residues: CASSLYLTDTQYF. This chain joins TRBV5-4 and TRBJ2-3; unclear D gene. The germline V gene encodes CDR1 SGHNT and CDR2 YYREEE (reference sequence). This CDR3 comprises 13 residues. V was cut by 1 base and J by 2 bases, with 5 bases left in between.

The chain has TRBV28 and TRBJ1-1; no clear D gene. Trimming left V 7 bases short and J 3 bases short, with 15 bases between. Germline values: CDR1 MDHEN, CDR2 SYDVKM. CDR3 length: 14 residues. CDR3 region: CASTGGSWYTEAFF. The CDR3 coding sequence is TGTGCCAGCACCGGTGGGAGTTGGTACACTGAAGCTTTCTTT.

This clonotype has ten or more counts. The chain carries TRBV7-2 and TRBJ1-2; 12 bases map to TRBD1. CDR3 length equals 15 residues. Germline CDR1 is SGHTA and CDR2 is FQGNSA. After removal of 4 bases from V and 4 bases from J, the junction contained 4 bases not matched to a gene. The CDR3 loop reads CASSWGQGAVYGYTF. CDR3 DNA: TGTGCCAGCAGCTGGGGACAGGGGGCGGTCTATGGCTACACCTTC.

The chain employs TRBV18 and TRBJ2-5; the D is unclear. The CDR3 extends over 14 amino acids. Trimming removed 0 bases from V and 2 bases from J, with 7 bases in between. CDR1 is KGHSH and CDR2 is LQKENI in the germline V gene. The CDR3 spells CASSPPGTQETQYF. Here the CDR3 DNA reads TGTGCCAGCTCACCACCGGGAACACAAGAGACCCAGTACTTC.

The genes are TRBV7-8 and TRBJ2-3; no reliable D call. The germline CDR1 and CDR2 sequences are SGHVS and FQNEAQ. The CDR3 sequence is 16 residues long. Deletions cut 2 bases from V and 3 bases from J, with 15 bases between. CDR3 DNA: TGTGCCAGCAGCTTACGAGGCAGTTCCCCTACAGATACGCAGTATTTT. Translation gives CASSLRGSSPTDTQYF.

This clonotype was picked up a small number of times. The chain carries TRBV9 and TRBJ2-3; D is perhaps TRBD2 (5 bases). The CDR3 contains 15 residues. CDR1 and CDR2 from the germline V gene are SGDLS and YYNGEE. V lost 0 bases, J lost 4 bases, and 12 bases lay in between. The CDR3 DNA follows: TGTGCCAGCAGCGTAGGTGCGAGGAGGTCAGATACGCAGTATTTT. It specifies CASSVGARRSDTQYF.

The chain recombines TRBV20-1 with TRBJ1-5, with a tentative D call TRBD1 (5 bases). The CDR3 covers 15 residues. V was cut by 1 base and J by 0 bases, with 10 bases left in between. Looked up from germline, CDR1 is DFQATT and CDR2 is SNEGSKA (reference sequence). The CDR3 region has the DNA TGCAGTGCTAGAGCTCCCGGACATAGCAATCAGCCCCAGCATTTT. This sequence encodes CSARAPGHSNQPQHF.

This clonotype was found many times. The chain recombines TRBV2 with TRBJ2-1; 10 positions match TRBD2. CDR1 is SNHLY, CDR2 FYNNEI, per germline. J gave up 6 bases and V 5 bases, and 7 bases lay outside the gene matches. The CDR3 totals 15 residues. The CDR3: CASSPGLAGGNEQFF. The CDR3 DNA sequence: TGTGCCAGCAGTCCTGGATTAGCGGGGGGCAATGAGCAGTTCTTC.

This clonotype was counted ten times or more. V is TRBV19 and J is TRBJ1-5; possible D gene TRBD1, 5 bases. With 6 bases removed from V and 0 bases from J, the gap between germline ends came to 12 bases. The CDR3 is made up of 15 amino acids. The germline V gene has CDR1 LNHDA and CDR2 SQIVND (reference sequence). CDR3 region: CASSLGQSSNQPQHF. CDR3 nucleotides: TGTGCCAGTAGCTTGGGGCAGTCTAGCAATCAGCCCCAGCATTTT.